The next 21 T cell receptor beta chains were all read from a single sample in a study of T cell repertoires in cytomegalovirus infection. TCRdb itself ran the reads through MiXCR, one entry per CDR3 protein. This sample yields 250,000 to 300,000 distinct CDR3 sequences, of which about 13% are seen a single time; around 8.8% belongs to the top ten. Sequenced material: PBMCs. The receptors stem from a human donor in good health (CMV status not recorded). Some clones in this sample may be carry-over from other donors' samples.

This clonotype was seen many times. V is TRBV28 and J is TRBJ1-2; D is unclear. CDR3 length equals 12 residues. V gave up 6 bases and J gave up 7 bases, with 12 bases separating them. CDR1 is MDHEN and CDR2 is SYDVKM in the germline V gene. The CDR3 here is CASSRDAGGYTF. For the CDR3, the DNA is TGTGCCAGCAGCCGAGACGCGGGTGGCTACACCTTC.

The chain joins TRBV20-1 to TRBJ2-7; perhaps D is TRBD1 or TRBD2 (7 bases each). Germline V gives CDR1 DFQATT, CDR2 SNEGSKA (reference sequence). The germline V and J ends were trimmed by 5 bases and 3 bases, with 23 bases remaining between them. This CDR3 contains 16 residues. As DNA, the CDR3 is TGCAGTGCTTGGGGAGGGACCGGGACAGAGAACTACGAGCAGTACTTC. Its translation: CSAWGGTGTENYEQYF.

This chain links TRBV4-1 with TRBJ1-1; maybe TRBD1 (5 bases). Trimming pared 0 bases from V and 3 bases from J, leaving 14 bases between. The germline V gene encodes CDR1 MGHRA and CDR2 YSYEKL. The length of the CDR3 is 16 residues. CDR3 region: CASSQDKQKGDTEAFF. The CDR3 bases are TGCGCCAGCAGCCAAGATAAACAGAAAGGGGACACTGAAGCTTTCTTT.

This clonotype was detected many times. The CDR3 region has the DNA TGTGCCAGCAGCTTAGAATGGCGGGAGGTTCCAGATACGCAGTATTTT. Translating it yields CASSLEWREVPDTQYF. The chain is built from TRBV7-2 and TRBJ2-3, with 8 bases fitting TRBD2. J lost 4 bases, V lost 1 base, and 7 bases had no gene match. The CDR3 has 16 residues. CDR1 and CDR2 from the germline V gene are SGHTA and FQGNSA. The entire variable domain, with the rest obtained from reference TRBV7-2 and TRBJ2-3, is as follows: GAGVSQSPSNKVTEKGKDVELRCDPISGHTALYWYRQSLGQGLEFLIYFQGNSAPDKSGLPSDRFSAERTGGSVSTLTIQRTQQEDSAVYLCASSLEWREVPDTQYFGPGTRLTVL.

This clonotype showed up many times. V gene TRBV25-1 combines with J gene TRBJ1-2, with 7 bases matching TRBD1. V dropped 3 bases and J dropped 4; count of bases not matched to a gene: 8. CDR1 is MGHDK and CDR2 is SYGVNS in the germline V gene. The CDR3 consists of 15 residues. CDR3: CASSEPGQAFYGYTF. The CDR3 DNA is TGTGCCAGCAGTGAGCCAGGACAGGCTTTCTATGGCTACACCTTC.

The chain joins TRBV18 to TRBJ2-1, with 8 bases aligning to TRBD2. Germline CDR1 reads KGHSH; CDR2 reads LQKENI. J was trimmed by 5 bases and V by 5 bases; bases with no gene match: 8. The CDR3 runs to 15 residues. The CDR3 coding sequence is TGTGCCAGCTCAACATTAACTAGCGGAAACAATGAGCAGTTCTTC. Translating it yields CASSTLTSGNNEQFF.

A single count supports this clonotype. The rearrangement uses TRBV29-1 and TRBJ1-1; D gene unclear. CDR3 length equals 13 residues. The V gene lost 8 bases and the J gene lost 8 bases, with 21 bases spanning the gap. The germline CDR1 and CDR2 sequences are SQVTM and ANQGSEA. CDR3 in amino acids: CSSLSQESGEAFF. CDR3 DNA: TGCAGCTCTCTGAGCCAAGAATCAGGAGAAGCTTTCTTT.

The sample holds many counts of this clonotype. This chain connects TRBV23-1 to TRBJ1-5; 12 positions match TRBD1. TRBV23-1 is reported as an ORF; its role is uncertain. This CDR3 contains 19 residues. Unmatched junction bases numbered 12, after V lost 2 bases and J lost 4 bases. DNA of the CDR3: TGCGCCAGCAGTCAACCGGGGACAGGGGGCAAAGGCCAGAATCAGCCCCAGCATTTT. Translating it yields CASSQPGTGGKGQNQPQHF.

This clonotype was counted between two and nine times. The chain is built from TRBV20-1 and TRBJ2-7; the match to TRBD2 covers 9 bases. CDR1 and CDR2 from the germline V gene are DFQATT and SNEGSKA (reference sequence). V trimming: 6 bases; J trimming: 3 bases; junction bases outside the gene matches: 6. The CDR3 sequence is 13 residues long. The DNA for the CDR3 is TGCAGTGCGCGGGGGGGACTTAGCTACGAGCAGTACTTC. As protein: CSARGGLSYEQYF.

V gene TRBV5-6 combines with J gene TRBJ2-3; the match to TRBD1 covers 10 bases. Trimming at V came to 4 bases and at J to 3 bases, leaving 5 bases not matched to a gene. Germline lookup yields CDR1 SGHDT and CDR2 YYEEEE. This CDR3 comprises 15 residues. CDR3 region: CASSRGQGRTDTQYF. The CDR3 DNA sequence: TGTGCCAGCAGCCGGGGACAGGGGAGGACAGATACGCAGTATTTT.

The chain couples TRBV7-3 to TRBJ2-7, with D possibly TRBD2 on 5 matching bases. This CDR3 is built from 14 residues. Trimming stripped 5 bases from V and 0 bases from J, with 11 bases between. CDR1 SGHTA and CDR2 FQGTGA come from the germline V gene. CDR3 sequence: CASSAWAGSYEQYF. DNA of the CDR3: TGTGCCAGCAGCGCCTGGGCGGGCTCCTACGAGCAGTACTTC.

The table lists this clonotype with a few counts. The V call is TRBV28, the J call TRBJ1-6, with 7 bases identical to TRBD1. Unmatched junction bases numbered 8, after V lost 7 bases and J lost 5 bases. This CDR3 region has 15 residues. Germline CDR1 reads MDHEN; CDR2 reads SYDVKM. The CDR3 sequence is CASKIAGTDNSPLHF. In DNA, the CDR3 is TGTGCCAGCAAGATCGCCGGGACAGATAATTCACCCCTCCACTTT.

This clonotype was counted ten times or more. The chain couples TRBV2 to TRBJ2-1, with TRBD2 as a possible D gene (5 bases). Germline values: CDR1 SNHLY, CDR2 FYNNEI. CDR3 length equals 15 residues. V was shortened by 2 bases and J by 0 bases, with 8 bases between the two germline ends. CDR3 sequence: CASSEFGSSYNEQFF. CDR3 bases: TGTGCCAGCAGTGAATTTGGGAGCTCCTACAATGAGCAGTTCTTC.

V usage is TRBV28 and J usage is TRBJ1-6; no clear D gene. V lost 8 bases, J lost 0 bases, and 14 bases lay in between. This CDR3 spans 16 amino acids. Germline V gives CDR1 MDHEN, CDR2 SYDVKM. For the CDR3, the DNA is TGTGCCAGCGGCGATGGGTCCAGCTCCTATAATTCACCCCTCCACTTT. Protein: CASGDGSSSYNSPLHF.

This clonotype was seen a handful of times. The chain couples TRBV12-3 or TRBV12-4 to TRBJ2-1; a possible D gene is TRBD1 (6 bases). This CDR3 spans 15 amino acids. Trimming cost V 10 bases and J 5 bases, with 21 bases left between them. CDR3 nucleotide sequence: TGTGCCATCCTAAGGGGGTCCATAGCCGACAATGAGCAGTTCTTC. Its protein is CAILRGSIADNEQFF.

This clonotype has just one count. The chain uses TRBV18 and TRBJ1-2; 7 bases are a match to TRBD1. This CDR3 is built from 15 residues. Germline loops: CDR1 KGHSH, CDR2 LQKENI. V trimming: 0 bases; J trimming: 7 bases; junction bases outside the gene matches: 8. This chain's CDR3 is CASSPPFGQELGYTF. The CDR3 nucleotides read TGTGCCAGCTCACCACCGTTCGGACAGGAGCTTGGCTACACCTTC.

In its sample, this clonotype was seen many times. This chain joins TRBV7-9 and TRBJ2-1; 15 bases agree with TRBD2. V lost 5 bases, J lost 4 bases, and 6 bases stayed unmatched. Germline V CDR1 and CDR2: SEHNR, FQNEAQ (reference sequence). The CDR3 sequence is 17 residues long. This chain's CDR3 is CASSGPGLAGGYNEQFF. The DNA for the CDR3 is TGTGCCAGCAGCGGTCCGGGACTAGCGGGAGGTTACAATGAGCAGTTCTTC.

This clonotype was counted at least ten times. The rearrangement links TRBV6-2 or TRBV6-3 to TRBJ2-5; tentative D call: TRBD2 (5 bases). V was clipped by 6 bases and J by 4 bases, with 21 bases between them. CDR3 size: 16 residues. CDR1 MNHEY and CDR2 SVGEGT come from the germline V gene. The CDR3 DNA reads as TGTGCCAGCAGCCCAGCCAGCGACTATAACCTAGAGACCCAGTACTTC. Protein: CASSPASDYNLETQYF.

This rearrangement joins TRBV29-1 to TRBJ1-1; tentative D call: TRBD1 (6 bases). The germline V and J ends were trimmed by 7 bases and 3 bases, with 21 bases remaining between them. The germline gives CDR1 SQVTM, CDR2 ANQGSEA. The CDR3 sequence is 15 residues long. The CDR3 bases are TGCAGCGCTGCCCCCCGGGGGGCTCGGGACACTGAAGCTTTCTTT. It encodes CSAAPRGARDTEAFF.

This clonotype was recorded at least ten times. CDR3 DNA sequence: TGTGCCAGCAGCTTAGGAGTAACAGGGGGACCGTCTGGGGCCAACGTCCTGACTTTC. The encoded protein is CASSLGVTGGPSGANVLTF. The V call is TRBV7-2, the J call TRBJ2-6; 8 nucleotides align to TRBD1. CDR1 and CDR2 (germline): SGHTA, FQGNSA. V lost 1 base, J lost 1 base, and 9 bases stayed unmatched. CDR3 length equals 19 residues.

The V gene is TRBV7-9, the J gene TRBJ1-2; D is uncertain. Trimming took off 0 bases at V and 4 bases at J, with 15 bases between the two ends. CDR1 and CDR2 from the germline V gene are SEHNR and FQNEAQ (reference sequence). The CDR3 contains 16 residues. In nucleotides, the CDR3 is TGTGCCAGCAGCTTAGCCACCCGGGCAGGCAGCTATGGCTACACCTTC. It is translated as CASSLATRAGSYGYTF.